This TCR beta chain was recorded in a study of T cell responses to AZD1222 COVID-19 vaccine. A remark on this clone: Its matching antigen is unknown.

Notes on the study in general: The study sampled repertoires only after the peak T cell response.

Assay: immunoSEQ multiplex PCR; the TCRdb copy retains only in-frame clones and omits some. This repertoire shows about 140,000 clones, 80% to 95% found once; its top ten account for more than 0.8%. From germline, CDR1 is SGHKS and CDR2 YYEKEE (reference sequence). This CDR3 comprises 17 residues. V was clipped by 0 bases and J by 10 bases, with 25 bases between them. The sequence was obtained from an adult in good health. This chain links TRBV5-5 with TRBJ1-1, with a possible D match to TRBD1 (5 bases). Sequenced material: peripheral blood, taken on day 0 of MenACWY control vaccination. The CDR3 sequence is CASSLAGGVSPGLSAFF. In DNA form, the CDR3 reads TGTGCCAGCAGCTTGGCGGGGGGGGTCTCCCCGGGGCTGTCAGCTTTCTTT. The full variable domain, its missing parts supplied by reference TRBV5-5 and TRBJ1-1, is DAGVTQSPTHLIKTRGQQVTLRCSPISGHKSVSWYQQVLGQGPQFIFQYYEKEERGRGNFPDRFSARQFPNYSSELNVNALLLGDSALYLCASSLAGGVSPGLSAFFGQGTRLTVV.